The sequence of this TCR beta chain was determined in a study of CD8 T cells in ankylosing spondylitis. General study results and limits: Reportedly, significant enrichment of disease-linked clones occurred in matched ankylosing spondylitis synovial fluid.

In its sample, this clonotype was seen many times. Its specificity is unknown. CDR3 size: 13 residues. V lost 6 bases, J lost 5 bases, and 16 bases lay in between. In germline, CDR1 is DFQATT, CDR2 SNEGSKA (reference sequence). In TCRdb, the 5' RACE reads were re-called with MiXCR into one record per CDR3 protein. The table shows tens of thousands of distinct CDR3 sequences, with around 6.4% occurring only once. The V gene is TRBV20-1, the J gene TRBJ1-2; D not resolved. Sequencing input: synovial fluid, either unsorted or a sorted T cell fraction (not recorded which). The clonotype was recovered from a male donor with ankylosing spondylitis. CDR3 coding DNA: TGCAGTGCCGAGAATAAGGGAGGTTATGGCTACACCTTC. Translating gives CSAENKGGYGYTF.